The 14 T cell receptor beta chains given below trace back to one sample, sequenced in a study of beta chain features in type 1 diabetes (dated by TCRdb to between 2018 and 2020). Receptor libraries were prepared by the immunoSEQ multiplex PCR assay. The High Capacity cDNA Reverse Transcription Kit was used to reverse transcribe all of the isolated RNA, meaning that expressed TCRB transcripts were what got sequenced. Drawn from immuneACCESS, this table holds only the in-frame rearrangements with V and J called that TCRdb kept. Clones are partly lost; checked studies trace under half to an unresolved V gene and leave the rest unexplained. In all, the sample holds 110,000 to 150,000 clones, and about 8.7% of those were seen once. Approximately 0.68% of the sample goes to the ten largest clones. The material sequenced was central memory CD4+ T cells from blood. The receptors stem from a man between 18 and 35 years old in good health.

The rearrangement links TRBV5-6 to TRBJ2-5, with 14 bases fitting TRBD2. V shed 0 bases, J shed 1 base, and the junction held 5 bases outside the gene matches. This CDR3 is 18 amino acids long. Germline lookup yields CDR1 SGHDT and CDR2 YYEEEE. The CDR3 region is CASSLVTSGGVFQETQYF. CDR3 in DNA: TGTGCCAGCAGCTTGGTGACTAGCGGGGGGGTCTTCCAAGAGACCCAGTACTTC.

This clone was detected only a few times. This rearrangement joins TRBV28 to TRBJ2-2; 8 bases are shared with TRBD2. The CDR3 loop spans 18 amino acids. The germline CDR1 and CDR2 sequences are MDHEN and SYDVKM. Trimming took 4 bases from V and 7 from J; bases not matched to a gene: 17. The CDR3 sequence is CASSSGVSGTSLSGELFF. CDR3 sequence (DNA): TGTGCCAGCAGTTCGGGGGTTTCCGGGACTAGTTTGAGCGGGGAGCTGTTTTTT.

This clone was detected a few times. This chain joins TRBV5-1 and TRBJ2-7; 9 nucleotides align to TRBD1. The CDR3 runs 16 residues. V trimming: 5 bases; J trimming: 4 bases; junction bases outside the gene matches: 13. Germline loops: CDR1 SGHRS, CDR2 YFSETQ. CDR3 amino acids: CASSFGSGTGIYEQYF. In DNA form, the CDR3 reads TGCGCCAGCAGTTTTGGGTCCGGGACAGGGATTTACGAGCAGTACTTC.

The V gene is TRBV5-1, the J gene TRBJ2-3, with 8 bases fitting TRBD1. Looked up from germline, CDR1 is SGHRS and CDR2 is YFSETQ. The CDR3 spans 15 residues. V gave up 4 bases and J gave up 2 bases; unmatched junction bases: 6. The CDR3 here is CASSQGGQVTDTQYF. The CDR3 DNA is TGCGCCAGCAGCCAGGGGGGACAGGTCACAGATACGCAGTATTTT.

The V call is TRBV20-1, the J call TRBJ1-2, with D tentatively TRBD1 (5 bases). The CDR3 runs 11 residues. Germline V gene sequence: CDR1 DFQATT, CDR2 SNEGSKA (reference sequence). Trimming removed 7 bases at V and 2 bases at J, with 8 bases between. The CDR3 protein is CSVSGNYGYTF. CDR3 in DNA: TGCAGTGTCTCAGGGAACTATGGCTACACCTTC.

This chain joins TRBV10-2 and TRBJ1-2; D uncertain. V shed 3 bases and J shed 0 bases, with 5 bases lying between them. Germline CDR1 is WSHSY and CDR2 is SAAADI. There are 13 residues in the CDR3. CDR3 DNA: TGCGCCAGCAGTGATCCCACTAACTATGGCTACACCTTC. Its translation: CASSDPTNYGYTF.

This clone has a handful of counts. V and J are TRBV7-9 and TRBJ2-4; D unresolved. In germline, CDR1 is SEHNR, CDR2 FQNEAQ (reference sequence). The CDR3 covers 14 residues. Trimming left V 5 bases short and J 4 bases short, with 12 bases between. The CDR3 DNA sequence: TGTGCCAGCAGCGCACCACAGAGTAAAAACATTCAGTACTTC. This sequence encodes CASSAPQSKNIQYF.

As DNA, the CDR3 is TGTGCCAGCAGCCAGGGACAGGGAAATGGCTACACCTTC. Amino acid sequence: CASSQGQGNGYTF. The chain carries TRBV13 and TRBJ1-2; 9 nucleotides line up with TRBD1. From germline, CDR1 is PRHDT and CDR2 FYEKMQ (reference sequence). V was pared by 5 bases and J by 6 bases, with 4 bases of the junction left unmatched. The CDR3 sequence is 13 residues long.

The rearrangement links TRBV4-3 to TRBJ2-5; perhaps TRBD2 as D (7 bases). Germline V lookup: CDR1 LGHNA, CDR2 YSLEER. V lost 2 bases and J lost 7, with 17 bases in between. This CDR3 contains 15 residues. The CDR3 region has the DNA TGCGCCAGCAGCCAATATGGGGGGGGGCCAGGGACCCAGTACTTC. Translation gives CASSQYGGGPGTQYF.

The V gene is TRBV5-1, the J gene TRBJ1-2; 10 bases agree with TRBD1. This CDR3 has 17 residues. V lost 3 bases, J lost 6 bases, and 14 bases stayed unmatched. CDR1 SGHRS and CDR2 YFSETQ come from the germline V gene. The CDR3 sequence: CASSWRTGTGERNGYTF. DNA for the CDR3: TGCGCCAGCAGCTGGAGGACCGGGACAGGGGAGCGGAATGGCTACACCTTC.

This clone has at least ten counts. This chain connects TRBV28 to TRBJ2-7; D is possibly TRBD1 (6 bases). V shed 4 bases and J shed 2 bases, with 9 bases lying between them. Germline V gene sequence: CDR1 MDHEN, CDR2 SYDVKM. The CDR3 covers 13 residues. The CDR3 DNA sequence: TGTGCCAGCAGTTCCAGGACAGCCTACGAGCAGTACTTC. It translates to CASSSRTAYEQYF.

This clone was counted a few times. The gene calls are TRBV7-2 and TRBJ2-7; TRBD1 matches 7 bases. The trim removed 6 bases at V and 2 bases at J, leaving 4 bases unmatched. The CDR3 length is 13 residues. From germline, CDR1 is SGHTA and CDR2 FQGNSA. The CDR3 DNA follows: TGTGCCAGCAGGCAAGGGGGCGCCTACGAGCAGTACTTC. The encoded protein is CASRQGGAYEQYF.

V is TRBV6-5 and J is TRBJ2-1; TRBD2 matches at 10 bases. CDR3 length: 15 amino acids. Germline V gene lookup returns CDR1 MNHEY and CDR2 SVGAGI. V dropped 7 bases and J dropped 3; count of bases not matched to a gene: 6. The chain's CDR3 is CASNPTSGVYNEQFF. The CDR3 nucleotides read TGTGCCAGCAACCCTACTAGCGGGGTCTACAATGAGCAGTTCTTC.

This rearrangement joins TRBV11-2 to TRBJ1-4; the D gene is possibly TRBD1 (5 bases). The CDR3 spans 14 residues. Trimming cost V 3 bases and J 8 bases, with 13 bases left between them. CDR1 SGHAT and CDR2 FQNNGV come from the germline V gene. DNA of the CDR3: TGTGCCAGCAGCTTCCTGGAGGGGCGGGAAAAACTGTTTTTT. It translates to CASSFLEGREKLFF.